Sequencing of this TCR beta chain was carried out in a study of patients and donors after allogeneic stem cell transplantation. This clonotype was picked up many times. One entry per CDR3 protein results from TCRdb running MiXCR on the RT-PCR reads. The sample includes 200,000 to 250,000 distinct CDR3 sequences, roughly 15% seen only once; the top ten take roughly 11%. Trimming stripped 2 bases from V and 2 bases from J, with 9 bases between. Germline assignment: CDR1 SGHTA and CDR2 FQGTGA. The CDR3 consists of 15 residues. Sequencing used blood, either unsorted or a sorted T cell fraction (not recorded which). The receptor was isolated from a human donor who was either an allogeneic HSCT recipient or a stem cell or donor lymphocyte infusion donor (not recorded which). It is not recorded whose cells these are; they may come from a transplant donor. The chain is built from TRBV7-3 and TRBJ2-2; D is unclear. In DNA form, the CDR3 reads TGTGCCAGCAGCTTAGTGGCGGCCAACACCGGGGAGCTGTTTTTT. It is translated as CASSLVAANTGELFF.